This passage covers 5 T cell receptor beta chains from one sample sequenced in a study of blood T cell repertoires in COVID-19. Profiling relied on immunoSEQ multiplex PCR, and the TCRdb table lists in-frame clones only, not all of them. The sample lists roughly 250,000 clones, 70% to 90% seen once, with 1.9% in the top ten. The sample consisted of PBMCs or T cells enriched from blood (not recorded which). The receptors originated from a woman between 45 and 60 years old who had recovered from COVID-19.

The V call is TRBV9, the J call TRBJ2-5; D unresolved. The CDR3 runs to 15 residues. Trimming removed 0 bases at V and 5 bases at J, with 14 bases between. Per the germline V gene, CDR1 is SGDLS and CDR2 is YYNGEE. In DNA form, the CDR3 reads TGTGCCAGCAGCGTAGCGGAGAGGTCCTGGGAGACCCAGTACTTC. Translating it yields CASSVAERSWETQYF.

The J gene is TRBJ2-1, the V gene TRBV9; a possible D gene is TRBD2 (6 bases). The V gene's germline CDR1 is SGDLS and CDR2 YYNGEE. The CDR3 spans 16 residues. V lost 4 bases and J 10 bases, leaving 24 bases between the germline ends. CDR3 loop: CASSPTLFPVGGEQFF. The CDR3 nucleotides read TGTGCCAGCAGCCCTACTCTCTTCCCTGTGGGAGGCGAGCAGTTCTTC.

The V call is TRBV27, the J call TRBJ1-2; no firm D call. Germline assignment: CDR1 MNHEY and CDR2 SMNVEV (reference sequence). This CDR3 has 13 amino acids. V was trimmed by 3 bases and J by 8 bases, leaving 13 bases between them. CDR3 protein: CASSFSGGGGYTF. CDR3 sequence (DNA): TGTGCCAGCAGTTTCTCGGGAGGTGGCGGCTACACCTTC.

The chain recombines TRBV5-4 with TRBJ1-4; D is undetermined. This CDR3 spans 14 amino acids. Germline values: CDR1 SGHNT, CDR2 YYREEE (reference sequence). V lost 4 bases and J 6 bases, leaving 13 bases between the germline ends. The CDR3, as DNA: TGTGCCAGCAGCCGAACGCGAGGCTATGAAAAACTGTTTTTT. This gives the protein CASSRTRGYEKLFF.

The CDR3: CASSQGARSEAFF. Written as DNA, the CDR3 is TGTGCCAGCAGTCAGGGGGCGCGCTCTGAAGCTTTCTTT. The chain couples TRBV12-3 or TRBV12-4 to TRBJ1-1; TRBD1 matches 8 bases. V was clipped by 5 bases and J by 6 bases; unmatched bases: 5. The CDR3 totals 13 residues.